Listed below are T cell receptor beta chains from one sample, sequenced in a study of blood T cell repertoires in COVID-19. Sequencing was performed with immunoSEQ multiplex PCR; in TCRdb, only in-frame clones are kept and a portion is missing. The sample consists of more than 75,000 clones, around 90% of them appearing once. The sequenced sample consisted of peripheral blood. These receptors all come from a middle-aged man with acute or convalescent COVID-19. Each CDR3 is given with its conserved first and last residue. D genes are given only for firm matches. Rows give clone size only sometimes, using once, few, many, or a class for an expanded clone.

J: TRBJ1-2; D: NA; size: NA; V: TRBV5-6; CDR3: CASSLPGLGYGYTF; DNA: TGTGCCAGCAGCTTACCAGGGCTAGGCTATGGCTACACCTTC
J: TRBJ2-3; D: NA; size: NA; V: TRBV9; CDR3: CASSVVGLGRSDTQYF; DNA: TGTGCCAGCAGCGTAGTCGGTCTGGGGAGGTCAGATACGCAGTATTTT
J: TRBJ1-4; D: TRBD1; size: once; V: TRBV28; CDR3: CASSLNRGLYEKLFF; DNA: TGTGCCAGCAGTTTGAACAGGGGGCTATATGAAAAACTGTTTTTT
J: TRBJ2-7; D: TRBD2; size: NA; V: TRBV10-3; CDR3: CAISDLTSGSYEQYF; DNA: TGTGCCATCAGTGACTTGACTAGCGGGTCCTACGAGCAGTACTTC
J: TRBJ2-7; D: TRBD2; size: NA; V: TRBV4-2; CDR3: CASSQDGAGGTYEQYF; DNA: TGTGCCAGCAGCCAAGACGGAGCGGGGGGGACCTACGAGCAGTACTTC
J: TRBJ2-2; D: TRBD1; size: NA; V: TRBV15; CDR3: CATSRGQGADTGELFF; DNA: TGTGCCACCAGTCGGGGACAGGGGGCGGACACCGGGGAGCTGTTTTTT
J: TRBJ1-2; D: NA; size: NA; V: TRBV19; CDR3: CASSARENYGYTF; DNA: TGTGCCAGCAGCGCCAGAGAAAACTATGGCTACACCTTC
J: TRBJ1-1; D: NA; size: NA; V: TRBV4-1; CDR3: CASSQIGENTEAFF; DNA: TGCGCCAGCAGCCAGATCGGGGAGAACACTGAAGCTTTCTTT
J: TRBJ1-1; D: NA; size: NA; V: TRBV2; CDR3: CASRPNNGQFFEAFF; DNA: TGTGCCAGCAGACCTAATAATGGACAGTTCTTTGAAGCTTTCTTT
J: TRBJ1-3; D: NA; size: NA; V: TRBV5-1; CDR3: CASSLTGIVSGNTIYF; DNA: TGCGCCAGCAGCTTGACAGGGATCGTTTCTGGAAACACCATATATTTT
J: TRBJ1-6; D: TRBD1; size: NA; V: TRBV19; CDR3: CASNDQGAGSPLHF; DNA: TGTGCCAGTAACGACCAGGGGGCAGGGTCACCCCTCCACTTT
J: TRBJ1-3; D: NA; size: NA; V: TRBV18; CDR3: CASSPGRDDTIYF; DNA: TGTGCCAGCTCACCCGGCAGGGATGACACCATATATTTT
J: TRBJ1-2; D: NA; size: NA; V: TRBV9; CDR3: CASSASGNMGGYTF; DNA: TGTGCCAGCAGCGCTTCCGGGAACATGGGGGGCTACACCTTC
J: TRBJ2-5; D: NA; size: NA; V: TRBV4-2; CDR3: CASSQGTGARETQYF; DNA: TGTGCCAGCAGCCAAGGAACGGGAGCTCGGGAGACCCAGTACTTC
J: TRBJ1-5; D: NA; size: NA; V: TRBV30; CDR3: CAWSRGDGRQPQHF; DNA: TGTGCCTGGAGTCGGGGGGACGGGCGTCAGCCCCAGCATTTT
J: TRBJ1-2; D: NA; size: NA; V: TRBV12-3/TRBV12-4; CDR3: CASSRGPDYGYTF; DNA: TGTGCCAGCAGTCGCGGCCCCGACTATGGCTACACCTTC
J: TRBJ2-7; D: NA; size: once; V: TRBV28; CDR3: CASSPSREGFYEQYF; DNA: TGTGCCAGCAGTCCGTCCAGAGAGGGTTTCTACGAGCAGTACTTC
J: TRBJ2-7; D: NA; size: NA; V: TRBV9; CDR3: CASSLRDNYEQYF; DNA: TGTGCCAGCAGCCTCCGGGACAACTACGAGCAGTACTTC
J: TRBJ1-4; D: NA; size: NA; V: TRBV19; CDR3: CASSTTAQYEKLFF; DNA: TGTGCCAGTAGTACGACAGCCCAGTATGAAAAACTGTTTTTT
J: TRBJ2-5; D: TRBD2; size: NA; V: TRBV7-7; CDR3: CASSLEGGRGETQYF; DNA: TGTGCCAGCAGCTTAGAGGGCGGGAGAGGGGAGACCCAGTACTTC
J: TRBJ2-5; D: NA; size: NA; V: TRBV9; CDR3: CASSPRTGNPETQYF; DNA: TGTGCCAGCAGCCCCCGCACAGGGAACCCAGAGACCCAGTACTTC
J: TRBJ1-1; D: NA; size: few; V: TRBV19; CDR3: CASRDTFPGTEAFF; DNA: TGTGCCAGCCGGGACACCTTCCCGGGCACTGAAGCTTTCTTT
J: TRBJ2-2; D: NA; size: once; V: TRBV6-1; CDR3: CASSDLGQAFSNTGELFF; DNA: TGTGCCAGCAGTGACCTTGGACAAGCCTTTTCGAACACCGGGGAGCTGTTTTTT
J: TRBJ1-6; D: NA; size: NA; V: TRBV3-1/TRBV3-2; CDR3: CASSQTNSPLHF; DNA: TGTGCCAGCAGCCAAACTAACTCACCCCTCCACTTT
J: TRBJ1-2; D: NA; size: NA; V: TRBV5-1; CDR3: CASSFQGSGYTF; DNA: TGCGCCAGCAGCTTTCAGGGTTCTGGCTACACCTTC
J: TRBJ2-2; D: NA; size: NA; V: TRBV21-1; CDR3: CASSFTSWTGGTGELFF; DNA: TGTGCCAGCAGTTTCACCTCCTGGACAGGCGGGACCGGGGAGCTGTTTTTT
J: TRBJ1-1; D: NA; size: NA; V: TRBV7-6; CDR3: CASSYSFNTEAFF; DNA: TGTGCCAGCAGCTACAGTTTTAACACTGAAGCTTTCTTT
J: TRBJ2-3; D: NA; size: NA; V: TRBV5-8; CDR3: CASSPRDFTDTQYF; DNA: TGTGCCAGCAGCCCCAGGGACTTCACAGATACGCAGTATTTT
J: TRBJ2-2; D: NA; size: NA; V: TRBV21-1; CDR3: CASRGGAGELFF; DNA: TGTGCCAGCCGGGGGGGAGCGGGGGAGCTGTTTTTT
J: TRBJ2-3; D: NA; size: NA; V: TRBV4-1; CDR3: CASSQGVGGDTQYF; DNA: TGCGCCAGCAGCCAAGGGGTGGGGGGAGATACGCAGTATTTT
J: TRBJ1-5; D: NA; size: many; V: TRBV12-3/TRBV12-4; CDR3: CASSGGAPGPQHF; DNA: TGTGCCAGCAGCGGGGGGGCACCTGGGCCCCAGCATTTT
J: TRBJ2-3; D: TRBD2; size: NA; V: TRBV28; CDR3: CARGGRGGTDTQYF; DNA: TGTGCCCGCGGCGGGAGGGGGGGGACAGATACGCAGTATTTT
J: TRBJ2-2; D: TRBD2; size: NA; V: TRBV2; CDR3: CASSVGLVNTGELFF; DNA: TGTGCCAGCAGTGTAGGACTAGTCAACACCGGGGAGCTGTTTTTT
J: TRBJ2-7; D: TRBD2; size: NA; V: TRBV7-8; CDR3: CASSTRTSTYEQYF; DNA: TGTGCCAGCAGCACCCGGACTAGCACTTACGAGCAGTACTTC
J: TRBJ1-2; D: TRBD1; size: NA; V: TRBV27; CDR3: CASSRTGPNYGYTF; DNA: TGTGCCAGCAGCCGGACAGGGCCTAACTATGGCTACACCTTC
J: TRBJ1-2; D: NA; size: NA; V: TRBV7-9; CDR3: CASSLAPTGGYTF; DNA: TGTGCCAGCAGCTTAGCCCCGACAGGAGGCTACACCTTC
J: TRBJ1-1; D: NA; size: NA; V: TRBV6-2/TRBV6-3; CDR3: CASSYSPYTEAFF; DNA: TGTGCCAGCAGTTACTCCCCATACACTGAAGCTTTCTTT
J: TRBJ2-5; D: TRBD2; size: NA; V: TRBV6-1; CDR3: CASSEHGGAGETQYF; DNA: TGTGCCAGCAGTGAGCACGGGGGGGCCGGGGAGACCCAGTACTTC
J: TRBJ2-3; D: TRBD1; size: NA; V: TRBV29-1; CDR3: CSVEGGQGLGTDTQYF; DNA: TGCAGCGTTGAAGGGGGACAGGGGCTAGGGACAGATACGCAGTATTTT
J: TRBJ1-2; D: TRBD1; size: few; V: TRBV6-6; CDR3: CASSYRGQGLNGYTF; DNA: TGTGCCAGCAGTTACCGCGGACAGGGACTTAATGGCTACACCTTC
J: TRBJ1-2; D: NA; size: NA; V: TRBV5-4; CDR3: CASSSPKYANYGYTF; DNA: TGTGCCAGCAGCTCTCCTAAATACGCTAACTATGGCTACACCTTC
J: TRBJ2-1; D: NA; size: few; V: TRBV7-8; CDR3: CASSESTGIKYNEQFF; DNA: TGTGCCAGCAGCGAATCAACCGGGATAAAATACAATGAGCAGTTCTTC
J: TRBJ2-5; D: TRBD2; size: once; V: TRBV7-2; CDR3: CASSVGLAVQTQYF; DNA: TGTGCCAGCAGCGTAGGGCTAGCGGTTCAGACCCAGTACTTC
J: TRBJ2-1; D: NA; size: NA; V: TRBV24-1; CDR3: CATSAAGSYNEQFF; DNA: TGTGCCACCAGTGCCGCCGGGAGTTACAATGAGCAGTTCTTC
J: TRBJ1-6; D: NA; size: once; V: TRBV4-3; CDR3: CASSQEPRANSPLHF; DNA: TGCGCCAGCAGCCAAGAGCCCAGGGCCAATTCACCCCTCCACTTT
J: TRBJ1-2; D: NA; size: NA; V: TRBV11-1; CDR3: CASSFGSANYGYTF; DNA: TGTGCCAGCAGCTTCGGGAGCGCTAACTATGGCTACACCTTC
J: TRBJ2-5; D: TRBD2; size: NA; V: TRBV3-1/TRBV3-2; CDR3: CASSQDGLAGETQYF; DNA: TGTGCCAGCAGCCAAGATGGCCTAGCGGGAGAGACCCAGTACTTC
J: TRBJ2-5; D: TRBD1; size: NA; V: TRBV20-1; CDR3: CSASSGTGGFGETQYF; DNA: TGCAGTGCTAGTTCGGGGACAGGGGGCTTCGGGGAGACCCAGTACTTC
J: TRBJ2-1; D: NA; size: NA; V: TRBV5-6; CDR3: CASSLGANEQFF; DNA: TGTGCCAGCAGCTTGGGAGCGAATGAGCAGTTCTTC
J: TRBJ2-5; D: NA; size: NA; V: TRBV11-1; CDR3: CASSYRVMETQYF; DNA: TGTGCCAGCAGCTACAGGGTGATGGAGACCCAGTACTTC